The sequence of this T cell receptor (beta chain) was determined in a study of radiotherapy plus CTLA-4 blockade in lung cancer. The study's findings and limits: Clones of tumor-derived TCRs expanded in blood after radiotherapy plus ipilimumab.

Clones were sequenced by immunoSEQ multiplex PCR, and TCRdb holds only the in-frame ones, with some missing. The table shows some 110,000 clones, with approximately 90% occurring only once. Points on this clone: Antigen unknown.

Alongside CTLA-4 blockade with ipilimumab, patients with chemo-refractory metastatic non-small-cell lung cancer received focal radiation. Per germline, CDR1 SQVTM and CDR2 ANQGSEA. Deletions cut 6 bases from V and 2 bases from J, with 17 bases between. The CDR3 is 14 amino acids. The sample was peripheral blood, taken from a patient treated with radiotherapy plus ipilimumab. The chain joins TRBV29-1 to TRBJ2-7, with TRBD2 as a possible D gene (6 bases). The clonotype originates from a human donor with non-small cell lung cancer that progressed on radiotherapy plus ipilimumab. The chain's CDR3 is CSVRTKGGAYEQYF. In DNA, the CDR3 is TGCAGCGTGAGGACTAAGGGCGGCGCCTACGAGCAGTACTTC.